This TCR beta chain was identified during a study of CD4 T cells in relation to SARS-CoV-2 and coronaviruses (dated by TCRdb to the early 2020s). Context from the whole study: In the ViraFEST assay, PBMCs were grown with antigen for about ten days, and TCR beta CDR3s were then sequenced to identify antigen-specific clonal expansions. Across all 12 patients in the full convalescent cohort, ages ranged from about 20 to 80 years, with a median of 38. Among the roughly twelve convalescent patients, 8 males and 4 females were included, and two of the subjects were Hispanic. Shared crossreactive spike epitopes were mapped to their HLA restriction using patient-derived lymphoblastoid cell lines. At the level of individual TCR clonotypes, the study evaluated whether memory CD4+ T cells crossreact between the spike proteins of SARS-CoV-2 and those of common cold coronaviruses. The Adaptive Biotechnologies TCR-sequencing kit was used for samples from three pre-COVID donors and for the naive versus memory experiments, whereas the other data were Illumina-based. Expansion assays from other donors in the study were sequenced with a different, Illumina-based TCR-beta assay.

What the work shows at the level of the full study, not this receptor alone: No donor contributed both pre-pandemic and post-infection samples, which limited tracing the source of pre-existing responses. Naive versus memory sequencing indicated the assay detects memory recall responses rather than primary responses primed during culture. Crossreactive clones showed significantly weaker SARS-CoV-2-driven expansion than monoreactive clones, consistent with antigenic imprinting. The study was limited by small numbers of patients and tested TCRs. Crossreactivity analysis centred on spike protein, so crossreactivity against other viral proteins was not assessed. Memory CD4+ clonotypes crossrecognizing SARS-CoV-2 and at least one common cold coronavirus spike were found in 55% to 70% of donors.

Naive and memory CD4+ T cells were separated from cryopreserved PBMCs by first enriching for CD4 and then performing EasySep naive CD4+ T cell enrichment. Sorted naive or memory CD4+ T cells (approximately 10^5) were grown at a 1:1 ratio with T cell-depleted PBMCs and CEF peptides for around eleven days. In general, triplicate replicate wells were used for every peptide culture condition. Ficoll-Paque PLUS gradient centrifugation was used to isolate PBMCs from leukapheresis product or whole blood. PBMCs were either used fresh in the expansion assay or cryopreserved at -140 degrees C. The QIAamp Micro DNA Kit was used to extract genomic DNA from the CD4+ T cells. CDR1 and CDR2 were assigned from the germline V gene (reference sequence) as MNHNY and SVGAGI. V is cut by 8 bases and J by 4 bases, and the space between the germline ends is 11 bases. There are 13 amino acids in the CDR3, from cysteine to phenylalanine inclusive. The entry retains the CDR3 DNA only, 39 bases that are in frame from base 1.

In regard to this clone: The antigen this receptor binds is unknown. The input lacks base qualities; no much larger clone sits a single base away.

DNA from CEF-cultured naive and memory CD4+ T cells underwent immunoSEQ TCR-beta sequencing at survey level. The authors processed their data as follows. During preprocessing, nonproductive sequences were removed, as were CDR3s that did not start with C, did not end with F or W, or were shorter than 7 amino acids. The MANAFEST web app identified antigen-specific clonotypes based on expansion compared with the reference and other culture wells. To be counted as positive, a clone had to show significant expansion compared with the reference culture, at an FDR below 0.05, in 2 of 3 replicate wells. Positive clones also required significant expansion versus all other tandem wells and an odds ratio above 5. Cultured and uncultured naive and memory CD4+ repertoires were searched for previously identified spike- and CEF-reactive CDR3s. Pairwise Levenshtein distance, computed with the stringdist R package after three terminal residues were trimmed from each end, was used as the measure of CDR3 homology. TCRdb's version of the immuneACCESS table is confined to in-frame rearrangements and falls short of the full clone set. An unresolved V gene accounts for under half of the shortfall where checked; the remainder is of unknown origin. That table is the source of V, J and clone size, and D and trimming were worked out from the DNA. Present in this sample are about 41,000 clones, about 87% of which were seen just once. The ten top clones hold roughly 1.2% of the sample.

This receptor was taken from an adult with COVID-19. In this chain, TRBV6-6 is recombined with TRBJ1-4; the D gene is perhaps TRBD1, from 5 matching bases. The specimen was naive CD4+ T cells from PBMCs, cultured in vitro. This sample's cell subset or site label indicates: naive CD4+ T cells isolated by negative enrichment. The bases read TGTGCCAGCCGGGACGGCCTTAATGAAAAACTGTTTTTT. Translation gives CASRDGLNEKLFF.